This T cell receptor beta chain was recovered during a study of shared clonotypes between healthy human individuals. Naive CD8 cells were CD45RO-negative, positively selected for CCR7, excluding terminally differentiated effector memory CD45RA+ cells. CDR1 SGHTA and CDR2 FQGNSA come from the germline V gene. Trimming took 0 bases from V and 3 from J; bases not matched to a gene: 5. CDR3 size: 16 residues. Assay used: immunoSEQ multiplex PCR; TCRdb lists only in-frame clones, some missing. The sample has some 2,000,000 clones; roughly 94% are singletons. This sequence originates from a man aged 18 to 29 in good health. This rearrangement joins TRBV7-2 to TRBJ2-7, with 10 bases aligning to TRBD2. The sequenced material came from naive CD8+ T cells sorted from blood. The chain's CDR3 is CASSLAFLAGGYEQYF. As DNA, the CDR3 is TGTGCCAGCAGCTTAGCGTTTTTAGCGGGGGGCTACGAGCAGTACTTC.